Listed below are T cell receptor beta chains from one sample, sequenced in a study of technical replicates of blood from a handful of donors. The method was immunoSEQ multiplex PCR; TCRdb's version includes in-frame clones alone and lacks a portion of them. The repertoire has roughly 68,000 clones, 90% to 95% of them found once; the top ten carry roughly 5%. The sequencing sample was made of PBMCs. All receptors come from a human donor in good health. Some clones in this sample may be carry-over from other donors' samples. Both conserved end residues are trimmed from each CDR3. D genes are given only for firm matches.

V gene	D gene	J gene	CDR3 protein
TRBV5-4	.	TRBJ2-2	ASSAIGRGPPGGELF
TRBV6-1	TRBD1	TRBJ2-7	ASSIDRGNYEQY
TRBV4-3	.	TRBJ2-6	ASSQDGVSGANVLT
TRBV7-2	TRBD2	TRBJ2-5	ASSFGTSGLKETQY
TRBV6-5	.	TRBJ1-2	ASSYSTGIGYT
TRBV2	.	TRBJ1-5	ASSEQGFGTQH
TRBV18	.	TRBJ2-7	ASSPPGVFAYEQY
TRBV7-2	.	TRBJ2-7	ASSLEVTAYEQY
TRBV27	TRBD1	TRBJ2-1	ASSLRDRGRNEQF
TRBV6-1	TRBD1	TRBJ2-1	ASIQGGRSNNEQF
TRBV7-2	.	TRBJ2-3	ASSSGGSTDTQY
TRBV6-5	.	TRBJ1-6	ASSLSAQGNSPLH
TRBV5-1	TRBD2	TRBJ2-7	ASSSTGTSGGVPYEQY
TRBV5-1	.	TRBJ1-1	ASSLGRNPGSAF
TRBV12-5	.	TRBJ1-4	ASGASVASGKLF
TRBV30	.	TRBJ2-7	AWSAGAYEQY
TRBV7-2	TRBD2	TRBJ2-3	ASSLGGSGGMYTDTQY
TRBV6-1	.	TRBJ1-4	ASRGAGAEEKLF
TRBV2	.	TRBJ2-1	ASRRQNHPTEEQF
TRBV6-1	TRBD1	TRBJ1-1	ASTTGGLNTEAF
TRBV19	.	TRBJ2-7	ASSIAARGSYEQY
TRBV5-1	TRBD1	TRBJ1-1	ASSMTGGNTEAF
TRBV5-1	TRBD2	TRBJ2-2	ASTITGTSGTHTGELF
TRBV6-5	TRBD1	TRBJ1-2	ASNGGGSGYT